This T cell receptor (beta chain) was sequenced during a study of PD-L1 blockade in urothelial cancer. Study information: When patients started atezolizumab in about 2014, it was given at 1,200 mg intravenously every 3 weeks. In terms of prior chemotherapy, patients had received 0 to 3 regimens. A median blood sample held 141,255 T cells and 80,000 or so unique TCRs.

Profiling relied on immunoSEQ multiplex PCR, and the TCRdb table lists in-frame clones only, not all of them. The data hold some 120,000 clones, with less than 95% observed a single time. V lost 3 bases and J 1 base, leaving 12 bases between the germline ends. Germline CDR1 SGDLS, CDR2 YYNGEE. This CDR3 is built from 15 residues. This clone showed up just once. Regarding time point: peripheral blood 6 weeks after treatment start. The sequence derives from a man aged 55-75 years with urothelial cancer. The rearrangement links TRBV9 to TRBJ2-3; tentatively, D is TRBD2 (5 bases). The specimen comprised PBMCs, sampled around atezolizumab (anti-PD-L1) treatment. In DNA, the CDR3 is TGTGCCAGCAGCGCCGGAGGCCCCCGCACAGATACGCAGTATTTT. Its protein is CASSAGGPRTDTQYF.